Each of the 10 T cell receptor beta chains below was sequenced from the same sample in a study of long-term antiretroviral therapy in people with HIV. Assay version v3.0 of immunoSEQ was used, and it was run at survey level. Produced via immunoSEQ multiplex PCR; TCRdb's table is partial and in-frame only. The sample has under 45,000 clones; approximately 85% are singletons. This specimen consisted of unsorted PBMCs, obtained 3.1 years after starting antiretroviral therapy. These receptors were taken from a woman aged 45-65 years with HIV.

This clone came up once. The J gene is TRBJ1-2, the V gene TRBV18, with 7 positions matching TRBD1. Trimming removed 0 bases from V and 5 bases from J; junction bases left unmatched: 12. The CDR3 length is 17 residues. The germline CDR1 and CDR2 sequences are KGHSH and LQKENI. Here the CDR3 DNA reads TGTGCCAGCTCACCACCCGGACAGGAAAAAAACTTATATGGCTACACCTTC. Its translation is CASSPPGQEKNLYGYTF.

CDR3 protein: CASSPPGYYTDTQYF. Here the CDR3 DNA reads TGTGCCAGCAGCCCACCTGGCTACTATACAGATACGCAGTATTTT. The J gene is TRBJ2-3, the V gene TRBV7-2; D call uncertain. The CDR3 has 15 residues. Looked up from germline, CDR1 is SGHTA and CDR2 is FQGNSA. The V and J ends lost 5 bases and 3 bases respectively, with 15 bases between them.

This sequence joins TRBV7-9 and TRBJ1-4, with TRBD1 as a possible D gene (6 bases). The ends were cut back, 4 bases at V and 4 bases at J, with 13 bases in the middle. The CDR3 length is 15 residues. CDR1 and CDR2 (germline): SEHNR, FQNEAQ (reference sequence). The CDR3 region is CASSYSGAINEKLFF. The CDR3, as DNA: TGTGCCAGCAGCTATTCAGGGGCTATTAATGAAAAACTGTTTTTT. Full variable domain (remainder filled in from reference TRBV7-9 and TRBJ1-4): DTGVSQNPRHKITKRGQNVTFRCDPISEHNRLYWYRQTLGQGPEFLTYFQNEAQLEKSRLLSDRFSAERPKGSFSTLEIQRTEQGDSAMYLCASSYSGAINEKLFFGSGTQLSVL.

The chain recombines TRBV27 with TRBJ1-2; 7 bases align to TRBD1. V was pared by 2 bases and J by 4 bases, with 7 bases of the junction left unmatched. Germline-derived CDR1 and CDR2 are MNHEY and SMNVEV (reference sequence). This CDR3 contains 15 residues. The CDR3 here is CASSLRQGNLYGYTF. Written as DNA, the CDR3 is TGTGCCAGCAGTTTACGACAGGGCAACCTCTATGGCTACACCTTC.

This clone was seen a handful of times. The CDR3 here is CASSSYVTGELFF. The DNA of the CDR3 is TGTGCCAGCAGCTCCTACGTCACCGGGGAGCTGTTTTTT. The V and J genes are TRBV7-9 and TRBJ2-2; D gene uncertain. The CDR3 length is 13 residues. The germline V gene encodes CDR1 SEHNR and CDR2 FQNEAQ (reference sequence). V was pared by 4 bases and J by 4 bases, with 7 bases between.

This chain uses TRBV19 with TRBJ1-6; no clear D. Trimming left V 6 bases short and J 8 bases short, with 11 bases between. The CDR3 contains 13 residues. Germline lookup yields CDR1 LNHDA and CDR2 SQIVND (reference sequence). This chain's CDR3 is CASRTDADSPLHF. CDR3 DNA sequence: TGTGCCAGTAGAACGGATGCGGATTCACCCCTCCACTTT.

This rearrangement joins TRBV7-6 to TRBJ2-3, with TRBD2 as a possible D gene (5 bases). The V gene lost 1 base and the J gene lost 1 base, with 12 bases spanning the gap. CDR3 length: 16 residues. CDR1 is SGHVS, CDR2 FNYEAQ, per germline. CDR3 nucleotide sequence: TGTGCCAGCAGCTTAGGGGCTAGCCCCCGCACAGATACGCAGTATTTT. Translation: CASSLGASPRTDTQYF.

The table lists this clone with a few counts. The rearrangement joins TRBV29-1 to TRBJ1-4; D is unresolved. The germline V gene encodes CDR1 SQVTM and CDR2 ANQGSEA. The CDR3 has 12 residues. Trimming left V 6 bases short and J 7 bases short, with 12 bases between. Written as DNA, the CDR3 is TGCAGCGTCTCGTGGGAAGGTGAAAAACTGTTTTTT. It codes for CSVSWEGEKLFF.

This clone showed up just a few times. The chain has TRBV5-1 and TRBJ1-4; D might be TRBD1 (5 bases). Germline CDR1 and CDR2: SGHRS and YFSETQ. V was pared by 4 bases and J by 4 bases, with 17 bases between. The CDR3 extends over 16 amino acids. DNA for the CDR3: TGCGCCAGCAGCACTCGAGGGGTTCTCGTTAATGAAAAACTGTTTTTT. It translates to CASSTRGVLVNEKLFF.

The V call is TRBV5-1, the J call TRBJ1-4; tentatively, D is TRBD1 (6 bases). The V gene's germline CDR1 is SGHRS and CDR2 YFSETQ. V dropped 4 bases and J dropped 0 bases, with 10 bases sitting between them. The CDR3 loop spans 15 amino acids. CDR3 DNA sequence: TGCGCCAGCAGCGTAACAGGGACAACTAATGAAAAACTGTTTTTT. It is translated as CASSVTGTTNEKLFF.